Listed below are T cell receptor beta chains from one sample, sequenced in a study of cytomegalovirus exposure and HLA in healthy donors. Sequencing was performed with immunoSEQ multiplex PCR; in TCRdb, only in-frame clones are kept and a portion is missing. This table holds 210,000 or so clones, around 87% found once. The sequencing input was PBMCs. The receptors come from a man aged 30 to 45 in good health and CMV-seronegative. The CDR3 runs from the conserved cysteine through the conserved F or W. Each record gives: clone size, J gene, V gene, D gene, CDR3 protein, CDR3 DNA. The D gene is left open where the match is weak. Some rows have no size entry. The others give once, few or many, or a class for an expanded clone.

-,TRBJ2-7,TRBV7-6,TRBD2,CASSLGGEGYEQYF,TGTGCCAGCAGCTTAGGAGGGGAGGGCTACGAGCAGTACTTC
-,TRBJ2-2,TRBV18,TRBD2,CASSPLTAGAGANTGELFF,TGTGCCAGCTCACCCCTTACTGCGGGCGCGGGGGCGAACACCGGGGAGCTGTTTTTT
-,TRBJ2-1,TRBV4-1,TRBD2,CASSQGLAGVGEQFF,TGCGCCAGCAGCCAAGGGCTAGCGGGAGTGGGTGAGCAGTTCTTC
-,TRBJ2-1,TRBV9,-,CASSDRELDTYNEQFF,TGTGCCAGCAGCGACCGGGAGTTAGATACGTACAATGAGCAGTTCTTC
-,TRBJ2-7,TRBV5-5,TRBD2,CASLVGTSGRGSYEQYF,TGTGCCAGCCTCGTCGGGACTAGCGGGAGGGGCTCCTACGAGCAGTACTTC
once,TRBJ1-1,TRBV19,-,CASSIQGGLNTEAFF,TGTGCCAGTAGTATCCAGGGTGGGCTGAACACTGAAGCTTTCTTT
-,TRBJ1-6,TRBV7-2,TRBD1,CASSLSWGDRGKPLHF,TGTGCCAGCAGCCTCTCCTGGGGTGACAGGGGTAAGCCCCTCCACTTT
once,TRBJ1-2,TRBV28,TRBD1,CASRANPNRGAWDGYTF,TGTGCCAGCAGAGCCAACCCAAACAGGGGAGCATGGGATGGCTACACCTTC
-,TRBJ1-1,TRBV7-2,-,CASSPRGGNTEAFF,TGTGCCAGCAGCCCCCGGGGGGGGAACACTGAAGCTTTCTTT
once,TRBJ2-7,TRBV10-1,TRBD2,CASSEASGYEQYF,TGCGCCAGCAGTGAGGCTAGCGGCTACGAGCAGTACTTC
-,TRBJ1-2,TRBV5-4,TRBD1,CASSIPGGQEYGYTF,TGTGCCAGCAGCATCCCCGGGGGACAGGAGTATGGCTACACCTTC
-,TRBJ1-1,TRBV6-5,TRBD1,CASSYTGVTTEAFF,TGTGCCAGCAGTTACACAGGGGTTACCACTGAAGCTTTCTTT
-,TRBJ1-6,TRBV11-2,TRBD1,CASSLDYRDRVNSPLHF,TGTGCCAGCAGTCTAGATTACCGGGACAGGGTTAATTCACCCCTCCACTTT
-,TRBJ2-1,TRBV19,TRBD2,CASSIQGLGGTYNEQFF,TGTGCCAGTAGTATACAGGGACTAGGGGGTACCTACAATGAGCAGTTCTTC
-,TRBJ2-7,TRBV2,-,CASIQGGYEQYF,TGTGCCAGCATCCAGGGCGGCTACGAGCAGTACTTC
few,TRBJ2-2,TRBV7-6,-,CASSLLVGSGTGELFF,TGTGCCAGCAGCTTATTGGTCGGGAGCGGCACCGGGGAGCTGTTTTTT